The 16 T cell receptor beta chains listed next were all sequenced from one sample in a study of cytomegalovirus exposure and HLA in healthy donors. The PCR made use of 60 Vbeta and 13 Jbeta primers. Only in-frame clones appear in the TCRdb table, and some are missing; sequencing was by immunoSEQ multiplex PCR. The sample contains 140,000 to 150,000 clones, roughly 80% of which appear only once. Sample: PBMCs. The receptors come from a woman in her thirties in good health and CMV-seronegative.

The V and J genes are TRBV5-1 and TRBJ1-1; weak D call: TRBD1 (6 bases). Germline CDR1 and CDR2: SGHRS and YFSETQ. The CDR3 is 15 residues long. Trimming shortened V by 1 base and J by 1 base, and 11 bases separated the two germline ends. CDR3 coding DNA: TGCGCCAGCAGCTTGACAGGGACGTGGAACACTGAAGCTTTCTTT. Its translation: CASSLTGTWNTEAFF. Supplemented by reference TRBV5-1 and TRBJ1-1, the full variable domain reads KAGVTQTPRYLIKTRGQQVTLSCSPISGHRSVSWYQQTPGQGLQFLFEYFSETQRNKGNFPGRFSGRQFSNSRSEMNVSTLELGDSALYLCASSLTGTWNTEAFFGQGTRLTVV.

The chain joins TRBV18 to TRBJ2-3, with D perhaps matching TRBD1 (6 bases). The CDR3 sequence is 15 residues long. V shed 2 bases and J shed 2 bases, with 11 bases lying between them. The V gene's germline CDR1 is KGHSH and CDR2 LQKENI. CDR3 in amino acids: CASSPRQGSTDTQYF. The CDR3 DNA reads as TGTGCCAGCTCACCAAGGCAGGGGTCCACAGATACGCAGTATTTT.

The chain carries TRBV7-8 and TRBJ2-1; 7 bases map to TRBD1. The CDR3 runs to 17 residues. After removal of 0 bases from V and 1 base from J, the junction contained 6 bases not matched to a gene. Germline assignment: CDR1 SGHVS and CDR2 FQNEAQ. The CDR3 spells CASSLAPRQGSYNEQFF. The CDR3, as DNA: TGTGCCAGCAGCTTAGCGCCCCGACAGGGATCCTACAATGAGCAGTTCTTC.

J is TRBJ2-1 and V is TRBV11-3; tentative D call: TRBD1 (6 bases). V was trimmed by 5 bases and J by 8 bases, leaving 25 bases between them. Looked up from germline, CDR1 is SGHNT and CDR2 is YENEEA. The CDR3 spans 17 residues. The DNA for the CDR3 is TGTGCCAGCAGCCACATCAGACAGGCCCTTCTTGGGGATGAGCAGTTCTTC. Protein product: CASSHIRQALLGDEQFF.

V gene TRBV5-4 combines with J gene TRBJ2-5, with D perhaps TRBD2 (6 bases). V lost 9 bases and J 7 bases, leaving 19 bases between the germline ends. The CDR3 loop spans 13 amino acids. Germline CDR1 reads SGHNT; CDR2 reads YYREEE (reference sequence). The CDR3 DNA follows: TGTGCCACCACCCATTGGCGGGGCAGGACCCAGTACTTC. Its translation is CATTHWRGRTQYF.

In its sample, this clone was seen a few times. This chain links TRBV5-6 with TRBJ2-1; 9 bases are shared with TRBD1. This CDR3 spans 17 amino acids. V lost 1 base, J lost 1 base, and 6 bases stayed unmatched. Germline-derived CDR1 and CDR2 are SGHDT and YYEEEE. As DNA, the CDR3 is TGTGCCAGCAGCTTGTGGACAGGGGTATATTCCTACAATGAGCAGTTCTTC. Its protein is CASSLWTGVYSYNEQFF.

The chain carries TRBV11-3 and TRBJ2-1; a possible D gene is TRBD1 (6 bases). CDR1 SGHNT and CDR2 YENEEA come from the germline V gene. V was clipped by 3 bases and J by 3 bases, with 9 bases between them. The CDR3 totals 14 residues. The CDR3: CASSFGDNYNEQFF. Here the CDR3 DNA reads TGTGCCAGCAGCTTTGGGGACAACTACAATGAGCAGTTCTTC.

The rearrangement links TRBV2 to TRBJ2-1, with D maybe TRBD2 (6 bases). This CDR3 has 15 residues. Germline CDR1 and CDR2: SNHLY and FYNNEI. V was pared by 6 bases and J by 3 bases, with 15 bases between. CDR3 region: CASRMSREHYNEQFF. In nucleotides, the CDR3 is TGTGCCAGCAGGATGAGCCGGGAGCACTACAATGAGCAGTTCTTC.

The chain employs TRBV10-3 and TRBJ1-4; D remains ambiguous. Trimming took 6 bases from V and 8 from J, leaving 16 bases between them. From germline, CDR1 is ENHRY and CDR2 SYGVKD. The CDR3 has 14 residues. CDR3 protein: CAISPAPGLEKLFF. As DNA, the CDR3 is TGTGCCATCAGCCCGGCCCCCGGGTTAGAAAAACTGTTTTTT.

This rearrangement joins TRBV19 to TRBJ2-5; TRBD1 agrees at 12 bases. Germline V lookup: CDR1 LNHDA, CDR2 SQIVND (reference sequence). V shed 3 bases, J shed 2 bases, and the junction held 7 bases outside the gene matches. The CDR3 length is 17 residues. CDR3 region: CASSMGQGAMGQETQYF. CDR3 bases: TGTGCCAGTAGTATGGGACAGGGGGCAATGGGACAAGAGACCCAGTACTTC.

Comment on this clone: Within the sample, other DNA sequences also encode this same CDR3. The chain carries TRBV20-1 and TRBJ2-5, with D hard to call. Germline lookup yields CDR1 DFQATT and CDR2 SNEGSKA (reference sequence). The V gene lost 3 bases and the J gene lost 5 bases, with 4 bases spanning the gap. The CDR3 has 10 residues. The CDR3 DNA follows: TGCAGTGCTAGCGGGGAGACCCAGTACTTC. It codes for CSASGETQYF.

This chain uses TRBV19 with TRBJ2-1; weak D call: TRBD2 (6 bases). The length of the CDR3 is 13 residues. V was cut by 1 base and J by 8 bases, with 9 bases left in between. Germline V gives CDR1 LNHDA, CDR2 SQIVND (reference sequence). Written as DNA, the CDR3 is TGTGCCAGTAGTATAGCACGGGACTATGAGCAGTTCTTC. This encodes CASSIARDYEQFF.

This chain uses TRBV9 with TRBJ2-2, with 10 bases identical to TRBD2. With V trimmed by 0 bases and J by 7 bases, 9 bases remained unmatched. This CDR3 comprises 17 residues. Germline lookup yields CDR1 SGDLS and CDR2 YYNGEE. CDR3 DNA sequence: TGTGCCAGCAGCGTAGCTAGCGGGAGTGATATTGGCGGGGAGCTGTTTTTT. Its protein product is CASSVASGSDIGGELFF.

The J gene is TRBJ2-1, the V gene TRBV5-1, with 8 bases aligning to TRBD2. V was pared by 4 bases and J by 8 bases, with 23 bases of the junction left unmatched. There are 19 residues in the CDR3. Germline CDR1 is SGHRS and CDR2 is YFSETQ. CDR3 nucleotides: TGCGCCAGCAGCCCACGCATCGGGACGGGGGGGCCAGGACGCGATGAGCAGTTCTTC. Encoded protein: CASSPRIGTGGPGRDEQFF.

This chain links TRBV15 with TRBJ1-2; TRBD1 might be the D (6 bases). Germline lookup yields CDR1 LNHNV and CDR2 YYDKDF (reference sequence). The V end was cut by 1 base, the J end by 8 bases, with 14 bases between. The CDR3 is 14 residues long. The CDR3 DNA is TGTGCCACCAGCAGAGGTGGGGGCCCAGGGGGCTACACCTTC. It yields the protein CATSRGGGPGGYTF.

This clone is a singleton in its sample. This chain uses TRBV9 with TRBJ2-5, with D perhaps TRBD2 (5 bases). Germline CDR1 SGDLS, CDR2 YYNGEE. V was shortened by 0 bases and J by 1 base, with 13 bases between the two germline ends. CDR3 length: 16 residues. The CDR3 spells CASSVGRDILQETQYF. In DNA, the CDR3 is TGTGCCAGCAGCGTAGGTCGGGATATCCTCCAAGAGACCCAGTACTTC.